This TCR beta chain was sequenced in a study of T-cell reconstitution after alpha-beta-depleted transplantation in children. Overall study results and limits: Newly generated T cells supplied most T-cell counts and diversity one year post-transplant. The high TCRbeta diversity at day 60 in some patients came from surviving recipient T cells and thymic progenitors. Expanded graft clones numbering several hundred reportedly gave rise to alpha-beta T cells about two months after transplant.

The ends lost 2 bases at V and 5 bases at J; junction bases unmatched: 8. Germline V gives CDR1 KGHDR, CDR2 SFDVKD. The CDR3 is made up of 16 amino acids. The table lists this clonotype with a few counts. The antigen is unknown. Unique molecular identifiers tagged the TCRbeta library. TCRdb recomputed calls from the PCR reads with MiXCR, one row per CDR3 protein. The repertoire holds about a million distinct CDR3 sequences, with about 29% as singletons. The receptor comes from a boy under two years old who had a stem cell transplant for SCID, so the T cells may come from the graft donor. The sequencing used PBMCs, mostly from graft donor cells, collected 360 days after TCRalphabeta/CD19-depleted stem cell transplant. The V gene is TRBV24-1, the J gene TRBJ2-5, with 9 positions matching TRBD1. The CDR3 DNA reads as TGTGCCACCAGTGATTCCCCGGGACAGGGCGTCGAGACCCAGTACTTC. It is translated as CATSDSPGQGVETQYF.